A single T cell receptor beta chain is shown here with its context. Regarding time point: new active TB diagnosis, blood taken before or within 7 days of starting treatment. Produced via immunoSEQ multiplex PCR; TCRdb's table is partial and in-frame only. In the table there are fewer than 35,000 clones, about 83% of which are singletons. The CDR3 runs to 13 residues. The germline V gene encodes CDR1 SGDLS and CDR2 YYNGEE. Trimming shortened V by 4 bases and J by 5 bases, and 12 bases separated the two germline ends. These data originate in a study of T cells in tuberculosis. At the level of the study: T cells were selected with CD1B tetramers loaded with glucose monomycolate.

Sample: PBMCs, taken at tuberculosis diagnosis. The rearrangement joins TRBV9 to TRBJ1-1, with D tentatively TRBD1 (5 bases). The receptor was isolated from an adult with tuberculosis. This CDR3 reads CASSRGGWTEAFF. CDR3 nucleotide sequence: TGTGCCAGCAGCAGGGGCGGTTGGACTGAAGCTTTCTTT.